This is a list of T cell receptor beta chains from one sample in a study of T-cell reconstitution after alpha-beta-depleted transplantation in children. TCRdb reprocessed the PCR reads via MiXCR and lists one record per CDR3 protein. The sample contains around 250,000 distinct CDR3 sequences, roughly a quarter of which appear only once. This sample comprised PBMCs, obtained before TCRalphabeta/CD19-depleted stem cell transplant. The source is a girl aged 2-10 years with Fanconi anemia, due to receive a stem cell transplant. Each CDR3 is given with its conserved first and last residue. D genes are given only for firm matches. A row's size may be missing; if present it is once, few, many or a size class.

d_call j_call clone_size v_call cdr3_aa cdr3_nt
TRBD2 TRBJ2-7 - TRBV20-1 CSARTSGYDEQYF TGCAGTGCACGGACTAGCGGGTATGACGAGCAGTACTTC
- TRBJ1-2 many TRBV29-1 CSVDSGLDGYTF TGCAGCGTTGACTCAGGGTTGGACGGCTACACCTTC
- TRBJ2-6 many TRBV12-3/TRBV12-4 CASGSFRDARSGANVLTF TGTGCCAGCGGTTCCTTCCGGGACGCCCGCTCTGGGGCCAACGTCCTGACTTTC
TRBD2 TRBJ2-1 many TRBV19 CASSIRSSGRGYNEQFF TGTGCCAGTAGTATTCGTTCTAGCGGGAGGGGGTACAATGAGCAGTTCTTC
- TRBJ2-5 many TRBV20-1 CSARDRTTGAGPQYF TGCAGTGCTAGAGATCGGACTACCGGCGCCGGTCCCCAGTACTTC
TRBD1 TRBJ2-7 - TRBV7-9 CASSLIGTGSYEQYF TGTGCCAGCAGCCTGATCGGGACAGGTTCCTACGAGCAGTACTTC
TRBD1 TRBJ2-7 - TRBV20-1 CSATRTGVGEQYF TGCAGTGCTACGAGGACAGGGGTCGGCGAGCAGTACTTC
- TRBJ1-1 many TRBV12-3/TRBV12-4 CATSLRQATEAFF TGTGCCACCAGCCTTAGACAGGCCACTGAAGCTTTCTTT
- TRBJ2-7 many TRBV4-2 CASSQGAGDSSYEQYF TGTGCCAGCAGCCAAGGTGCCGGGGACTCCTCCTACGAGCAGTACTTC
- TRBJ2-7 few TRBV5-5 CASSQEGHRRYEQYF TGTGCCAGCAGCCAGGAAGGGCATAGACGTTACGAGCAGTACTTC
- TRBJ2-3 few TRBV20-1 CSGLGAGTDTQYF TGCAGTGGTTTAGGGGCCGGCACAGATACGCAGTATTTT
- TRBJ2-7 - TRBV6-5 CASSYGEFYEQYF TGTGCCAGCAGTTATGGGGAGTTCTACGAGCAGTACTTC
- TRBJ2-5 many TRBV20-1 CSARDHLFGGVYQETQYF TGCAGTGCTAGAGATCACCTATTTGGCGGGGTGTACCAAGAGACCCAGTACTTC
TRBD2 TRBJ2-2 many TRBV7-2 CASSLGLALNTGELFF TGTGCCAGCAGCTTAGGACTAGCGCTGAACACCGGGGAGCTGTTTTTT
- TRBJ2-7 few TRBV20-1 CSASSAIPIEQYF TGCAGTGCTAGTTCTGCTATCCCTATCGAGCAGTACTTC
TRBD1 TRBJ2-7 - TRBV7-2 CASSFYLRQGRYEQYF TGTGCCAGCAGCTTTTACCTTAGACAGGGCCGCTACGAGCAGTACTTC
- TRBJ2-1 - TRBV6-5 CASSYGVGEQFF TGTGCCAGCAGTTACGGCGTGGGTGAGCAGTTCTTC
- TRBJ1-3 - TRBV7-3 CASSLHSGNTIYF TGTGCCAGCAGCCTCCATTCTGGAAACACCATATATTTT
TRBD1 TRBJ2-5 - TRBV11-2 CASSLPLWGTGAFDQETQYF TGTGCCAGCAGCTTACCTCTATGGGGGACAGGGGCTTTTGACCAAGAGACCCAGTACTTC
- TRBJ1-2 - TRBV29-1 CSVDWGWYGYTF TGCAGCGTTGATTGGGGCTGGTACGGCTACACCTTC
- TRBJ1-1 few TRBV4-1 CASSQTGLEAFF TGCGCCAGCAGCCAGACAGGACTTGAAGCTTTCTTT
- TRBJ1-2 few TRBV29-1 CSVEDSSVNYGYTF TGCAGCGTTGAAGATTCCTCGGTTAACTATGGCTACACCTTC
- TRBJ2-7 - TRBV11-2 CASSWAREQYF TGTGCCAGCAGCTGGGCAAGGGAGCAGTACTTC
- TRBJ1-1 few TRBV6-5 CASSYHEGDTEAFF TGTGCCAGCAGTTACCACGAGGGGGACACTGAAGCTTTCTTT